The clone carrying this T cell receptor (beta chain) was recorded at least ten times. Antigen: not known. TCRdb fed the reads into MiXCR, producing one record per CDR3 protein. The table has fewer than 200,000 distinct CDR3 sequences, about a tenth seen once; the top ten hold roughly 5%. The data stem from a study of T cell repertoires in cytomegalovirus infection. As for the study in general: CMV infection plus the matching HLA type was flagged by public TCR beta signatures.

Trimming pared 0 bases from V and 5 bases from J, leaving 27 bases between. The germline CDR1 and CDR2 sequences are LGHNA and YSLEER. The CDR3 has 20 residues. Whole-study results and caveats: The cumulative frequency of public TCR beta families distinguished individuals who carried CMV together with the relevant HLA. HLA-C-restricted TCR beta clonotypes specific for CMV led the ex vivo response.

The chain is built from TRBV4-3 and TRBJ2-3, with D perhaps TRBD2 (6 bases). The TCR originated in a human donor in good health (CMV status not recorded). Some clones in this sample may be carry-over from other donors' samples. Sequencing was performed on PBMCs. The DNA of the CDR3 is TGCGCCAGCAGCCAAGACCTCCCGCGGCGGGGTGGATTTTTAAGAGATACGCAGTATTTT. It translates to CASSQDLPRRGGFLRDTQYF.